The rows below give T cell receptor beta chains drawn from one sample of a study of PD-1 blockade in classical Hodgkin lymphoma. Here immunoSEQ multiplex PCR was the method, and the copy in TCRdb shows in-frame clones only, minus some. Of 20,000 to 25,000 clones listed, about three quarters are singletons. The source material was peripheral blood mononuclear cells (PBMCs), sampled before the fourth cycle of nivolumab. Every receptor here comes from a human donor with classical Hodgkin lymphoma. Each CDR3 is given with its conserved first and last residue. D genes are given only for firm matches. Only some rows state a clone size, as once, few, many or a class for expanded clones.

clone_size d_call j_call v_call cdr3_aa cdr3_nt
once . TRBJ1-1 TRBV5-8 CASSFGGVGTEAFF TGTGCCAGCAGCTTCGGGGGTGTTGGCACTGAAGCTTTCTTT
. . TRBJ2-7 TRBV15 CATSKGQSYEQYF TGTGCCACCAGCAAAGGACAGAGTTACGAGCAGTACTTC
. TRBD2 TRBJ2-1 TRBV15 CATSRTSGSFNEQFF TGTGCCACCAGTAGAACTAGCGGGAGCTTCAATGAGCAGTTCTTC
medium-sized TRBD1 TRBJ2-2 TRBV7-8 CASSFLTGATGELFF TGTGCCAGCAGCTTTCTAACAGGGGCCACCGGGGAGCTGTTTTTT
. TRBD1 TRBJ1-5 TRBV6-6 CASQPAGGDQPQHF TGTGCCAGCCAACCTGCAGGGGGCGATCAGCCCCAGCATTTT
few TRBD2 TRBJ2-1 TRBV19 CASSPSGRGNEQFF TGTGCCAGTAGTCCCAGCGGGAGGGGTAATGAGCAGTTCTTC
. . TRBJ2-6 TRBV23-1 CASSQLSSSGANVLTF TGCGCCAGCAGTCAATTATCGAGCTCTGGGGCCAACGTCCTGACTTTC
. TRBD2 TRBJ2-7 TRBV6-6 CASTETSVNYEQYF TGTGCCAGCACCGAGACTAGCGTTAACTACGAGCAGTACTTC
few . TRBJ1-1 TRBV20-1 CSADRSEAFF TGCAGTGCCGACAGGAGTGAAGCTTTCTTT
once TRBD1 TRBJ1-2 TRBV7-8 CASSLDRPTGDYGYTF TGTGCCAGCAGCTTAGACCGACCGACAGGGGACTATGGCTACACCTTC
. . TRBJ1-5 TRBV29-1 CSVARGSDQPQHF TGCAGCGTTGCCAGGGGATCGGATCAGCCCCAGCATTTT
. . TRBJ1-1 TRBV4-1 CASSQYENMNTEAFF TGCGCCAGCAGCCAATACGAAAACATGAACACTGAAGCTTTCTTT
. . TRBJ1-1 TRBV11-2 CASRHRTVEAFF TGTGCCAGCAGACATAGGACAGTTGAAGCTTTCTTT
once TRBD1 TRBJ2-7 TRBV6-4 CASSATGTGSEQYF TGTGCCAGCAGTGCCACCGGGACAGGGAGCGAGCAGTACTTC
. . TRBJ1-3 TRBV5-4 CASSLAGQTGNTIYF TGTGCCAGCAGCTTGGCCGGACAAACTGGAAACACCATATATTTT
. . TRBJ2-7 TRBV7-8 CASSLSNGYEQYF TGTGCCAGCAGCTTGTCTAACGGCTACGAGCAGTACTTC
. . TRBJ2-6 TRBV6-5 CASRQPTGGANVLTF TGTGCCAGCAGACAGCCGACAGGTGGGGCCAACGTCCTGACTTTC
. . TRBJ2-1 TRBV14 CASSQTPLRNLQFF TGTGCCAGCAGCCAAACCCCCCTACGGAATTTACAGTTCTTC
. . TRBJ1-3 TRBV5-6 CASSLRQLSGNTIYF TGTGCCAGCAGCTTGCGGCAGCTCTCTGGAAACACCATATATTTT
. . TRBJ1-5 TRBV6-1 CASSDNGGNQPQHF TGTGCCAGCAGTGACAATGGGGGCAATCAGCCCCAGCATTTT
. . TRBJ2-7 TRBV6-5 CASTTGTPYEQYF TGTGCCAGCACCACGGGGACCCCCTACGAGCAGTACTTC
. . TRBJ2-1 TRBV5-1 CASSPGPRDQYNEQFF TGCGCCAGCAGCCCGGGCCCCAGGGATCAATACAATGAGCAGTTCTTC
. . TRBJ2-1 TRBV18 CASSLAAFSYNEQFF TGTGCCAGCTCACTAGCGGCATTCTCCTACAATGAGCAGTTCTTC
. . TRBJ2-3 TRBV5-1 CASTTRDTQYF TGCGCCAGCACGACTAGGGATACGCAGTATTTT
. TRBD1 TRBJ2-7 TRBV6-1 CASSEQGAPVSGYEQYF TGTGCCAGCAGTGAACAGGGGGCTCCTGTTTCTGGCTACGAGCAGTACTTC
. . TRBJ1-5 TRBV19 CASSIGLASNQPQHF TGTGCCAGTAGTATAGGGTTGGCTAGCAATCAGCCCCAGCATTTT
. TRBD2 TRBJ2-7 TRBV7-2 CASSPWAGGTYEQYF TGTGCCAGCAGCCCCTGGGCGGGAGGGACCTACGAGCAGTACTTC
. TRBD1 TRBJ1-1 TRBV9 CASSNRQGWTEAFF TGTGCCAGCAGCAACCGACAGGGGTGGACTGAAGCTTTCTTT
. TRBD2 TRBJ2-5 TRBV5-5 CASSLAGWVAGAVETQYF TGTGCCAGCAGCTTGGCCGGGTGGGTGGCGGGAGCTGTGGAGACCCAGTACTTC
. TRBD2 TRBJ2-3 TRBV4-1 CASSQIAGGPTDTQYF TGCGCCAGCAGCCAAATAGCGGGAGGGCCCACAGATACGCAGTATTTT
. . TRBJ2-1 TRBV15 CATSRPGTEQFF TGTGCCACCAGCAGACCTGGGACAGAGCAGTTCTTC
. . TRBJ1-3 TRBV10-1 CASTGSSGNTIYF TGCGCCAGCACTGGGAGCTCTGGAAACACCATATATTTT
. TRBD2 TRBJ2-7 TRBV2 CAIGTTSYEQYF TGTGCCATCGGGACTACCTCCTACGAGCAGTACTTC
. TRBD2 TRBJ2-7 TRBV11-2 CASRPGGGAYEQYF TGTGCCAGCAGACCCGGGGGGGGAGCCTACGAGCAGTACTTC
. . TRBJ2-5 TRBV9 CASSVGLPRSGVGRQETQYF TGTGCCAGCAGCGTAGGACTACCAAGGTCCGGAGTTGGTCGCCAAGAGACCCAGTACTTC
. . TRBJ2-2 TRBV6-1 CASSAPNTGELFF TGTGCCAGCAGTGCCCCTAACACCGGGGAGCTGTTTTTT
. TRBD2 TRBJ2-2 TRBV6-5 CASSYEAGGGTGELFF TGTGCCAGCAGTTACGAAGCGGGAGGTGGCACCGGGGAGCTGTTTTTT
. TRBD1 TRBJ2-7 TRBV14 CASSHPGTGGHEQYF TGTGCCAGCAGCCATCCCGGGACAGGGGGCCACGAGCAGTACTTC
. TRBD2 TRBJ2-1 TRBV6-5 CASSYSSGRAGNEQFF TGTGCCAGCAGTTACTCTAGCGGGAGGGCCGGCAATGAGCAGTTCTTC
. . TRBJ1-2 TRBV4-1 CASSQVWTDPIYGYTF TGCGCCAGCAGCCAAGTTTGGACAGACCCAATCTATGGCTACACCTTC
. . TRBJ1-4 TRBV2 CASRGGDRGEKLFF TGTGCCAGCAGAGGAGGGGACCGAGGAGAAAAACTGTTTTTT